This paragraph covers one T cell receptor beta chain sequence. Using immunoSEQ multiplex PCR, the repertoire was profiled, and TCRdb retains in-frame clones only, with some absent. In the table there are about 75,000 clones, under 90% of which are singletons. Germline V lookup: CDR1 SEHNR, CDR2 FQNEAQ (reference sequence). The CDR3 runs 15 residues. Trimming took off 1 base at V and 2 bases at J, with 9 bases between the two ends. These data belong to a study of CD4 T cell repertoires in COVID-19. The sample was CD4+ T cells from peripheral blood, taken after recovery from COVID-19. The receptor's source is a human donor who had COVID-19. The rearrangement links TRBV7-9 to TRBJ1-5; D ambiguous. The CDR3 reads CASSLEGIGNQPQHF. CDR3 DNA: TGTGCCAGCAGCTTAGAGGGCATCGGCAATCAGCCCCAGCATTTT.